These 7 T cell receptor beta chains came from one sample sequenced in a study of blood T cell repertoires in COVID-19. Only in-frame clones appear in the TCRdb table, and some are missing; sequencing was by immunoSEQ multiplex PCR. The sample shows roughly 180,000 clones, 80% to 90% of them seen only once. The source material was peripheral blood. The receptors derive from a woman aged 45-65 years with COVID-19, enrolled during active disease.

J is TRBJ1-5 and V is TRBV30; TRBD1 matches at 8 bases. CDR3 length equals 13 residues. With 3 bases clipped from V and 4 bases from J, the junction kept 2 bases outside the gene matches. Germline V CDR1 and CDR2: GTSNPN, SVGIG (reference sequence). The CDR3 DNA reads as TGTGCCTGGAGACGACAGGGGAATCAGCCCCAGCATTTT. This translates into CAWRRQGNQPQHF.

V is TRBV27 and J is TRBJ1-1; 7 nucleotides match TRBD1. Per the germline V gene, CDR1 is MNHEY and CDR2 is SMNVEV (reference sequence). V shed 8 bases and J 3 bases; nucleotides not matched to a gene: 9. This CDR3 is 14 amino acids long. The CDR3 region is CASLSRDSHTEAFF. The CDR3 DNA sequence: TGTGCCAGCCTGTCGAGGGACAGTCACACTGAAGCTTTCTTT.

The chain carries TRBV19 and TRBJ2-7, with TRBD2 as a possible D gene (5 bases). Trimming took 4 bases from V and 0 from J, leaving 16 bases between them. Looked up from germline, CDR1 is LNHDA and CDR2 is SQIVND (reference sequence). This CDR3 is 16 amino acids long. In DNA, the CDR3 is TGTGCCAGTAGTAACGGTCGAGGGCTGGGCTCCTACGAGCAGTACTTC. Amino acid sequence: CASSNGRGLGSYEQYF.

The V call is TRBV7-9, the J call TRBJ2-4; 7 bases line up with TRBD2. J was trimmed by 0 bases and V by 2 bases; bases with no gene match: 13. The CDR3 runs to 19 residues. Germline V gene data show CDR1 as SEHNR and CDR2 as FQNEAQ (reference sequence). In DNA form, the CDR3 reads TGTGCCAGCAGCTTATCTGAGGCTAGCGGAGCCATAGCCAAAAACATTCAGTACTTC. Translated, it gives CASSLSEASGAIAKNIQYF. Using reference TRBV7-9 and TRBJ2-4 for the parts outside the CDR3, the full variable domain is DTGVSQNPRHKITKRGQNVTFRCDPISEHNRLYWYRQTLGQGPEFLTYFQNEAQLEKSRLLSDRFSAERPKGSFSTLEIQRTEQGDSAMYLCASSLSEASGAIAKNIQYFGAGTRLSVL.

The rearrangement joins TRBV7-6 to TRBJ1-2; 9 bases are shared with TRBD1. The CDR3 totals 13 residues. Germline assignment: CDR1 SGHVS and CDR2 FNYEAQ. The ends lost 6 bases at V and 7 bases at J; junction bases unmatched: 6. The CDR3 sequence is CASSSTGGFGYTF. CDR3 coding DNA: TGTGCCAGCAGTTCGACAGGGGGTTTTGGCTACACCTTC.

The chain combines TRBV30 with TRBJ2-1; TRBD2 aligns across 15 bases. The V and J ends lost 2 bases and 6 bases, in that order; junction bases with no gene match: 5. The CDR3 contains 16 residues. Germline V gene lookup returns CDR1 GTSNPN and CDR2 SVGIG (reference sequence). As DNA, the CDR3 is TGTGCCTGGAGTTTCGGACTAGCGGGGGGGCCCAATGAGCAGTTCTTC. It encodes CAWSFGLAGGPNEQFF.

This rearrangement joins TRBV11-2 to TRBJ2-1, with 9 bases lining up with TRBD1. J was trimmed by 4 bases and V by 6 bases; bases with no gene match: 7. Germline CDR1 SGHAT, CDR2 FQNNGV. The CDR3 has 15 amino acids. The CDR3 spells CASRPGTGPYNEQFF. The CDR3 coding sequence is TGTGCCAGCAGGCCCGGGACAGGGCCGTACAATGAGCAGTTCTTC.